A single sample gave rise to the 7 T cell receptor beta chains below, sequenced in a study of OX40 agonist ivuxolimab in advanced cancers. The assay was immunoSEQ multiplex PCR, and TCRdb's table has in-frame clones only and misses some. The data contain around 91,000 clones, approximately 89% of them singletons. Material: CD4+ or CD8+ T cells sorted from blood, obtained in a trial of the OX40 agonist ivuxolimab. The origin of the receptors is an adult with an advanced solid tumor such as melanoma, head and neck, liver or kidney cancer.

The V gene is TRBV11-2, the J gene TRBJ2-7; no definite D call. The germline CDR1 and CDR2 sequences are SGHAT and FQNNGV. The CDR3 spans 16 residues. Trimming shortened V by 5 bases and J by 2 bases, and 19 bases separated the two germline ends. The CDR3 bases are TGTGCCAGCAGCCCCCCGGCGGCCTGGAGAACCTACGAGCAGTACTTC. It is translated as CASSPPAAWRTYEQYF.

The chain is built from TRBV6-4 and TRBJ1-3; D not certain. Germline V gene data show CDR1 as MRHNA and CDR2 as SNTAGT. Trimming left V 4 bases short and J 1 base short, with 8 bases between. This CDR3 is 14 amino acids long. The CDR3 region has the DNA TGTGCCAGCAGTGGAAGAGGGTCTGGAAACACCATATATTTT. Translated, it gives CASSGRGSGNTIYF.

This clone was seen a handful of times. The rearrangement links TRBV6-1 to TRBJ1-2, with D maybe TRBD1 (5 bases). Germline loops: CDR1 MNHNS, CDR2 SASEGT. The CDR3 consists of 14 residues. Trimming shortened V by 3 bases and J by 4 bases, and 12 bases separated the two germline ends. The CDR3: CASSDVDRTYGYTF. CDR3 nucleotide sequence: TGTGCCAGCAGTGACGTCGACAGAACCTATGGCTACACCTTC.

This clone has only a few counts. The genes are TRBV6-5 and TRBJ2-2; the D is unclear. Trimming stripped 7 bases from V and 2 bases from J, with 11 bases between. This CDR3 spans 14 amino acids. Germline V gives CDR1 MNHEY, CDR2 SVGAGI. This CDR3 reads CASTRQRNTGELFF. Written as DNA, the CDR3 is TGTGCCAGCACACGACAAAGAAACACCGGGGAGCTGTTTTTT.

The gene calls are TRBV7-2 and TRBJ1-1; no reliable D call. CDR3 length: 14 residues. CDR1 and CDR2 (germline): SGHTA, FQGNSA. Trimming removed 4 bases at V and 2 bases at J, with 11 bases between. The CDR3 is CASSSSRPNTEAFF. Written as DNA, the CDR3 is TGTGCCAGCAGCTCCTCCCGCCCAAACACTGAAGCTTTCTTT. The full variable domain, rest sourced from reference TRBV7-2 and TRBJ1-1, is GAGVSQSPSNKVTEKGKDVELRCDPISGHTALYWYRQSLGQGLEFLIYFQGNSAPDKSGLPSDRFSAERTGGSVSTLTIQRTQQEDSAVYLCASSSSRPNTEAFFGQGTRLTVV.

V gene TRBV9 combines with J gene TRBJ2-3; D might be TRBD2 (6 bases). The CDR3 extends over 14 amino acids. Germline V gene lookup returns CDR1 SGDLS and CDR2 YYNGEE. V was clipped by 1 base and J by 7 bases, with 13 bases between them. CDR3 residues: CASSVRTSPNTQYF. As DNA, the CDR3 is TGTGCCAGCAGCGTACGAACTAGCCCAAATACGCAGTATTTT.

The gene calls are TRBV5-6 and TRBJ2-7, with 10 nucleotides matching TRBD1. Germline V gives CDR1 SGHDT, CDR2 YYEEEE. The CDR3 is made up of 16 amino acids. Trimming took 4 bases from V and 0 from J; bases not matched to a gene: 7. The DNA of the CDR3 is TGTGCCAGCAGCGCGACAGGGGGCCTTACCTCCTACGAGCAGTACGTC. As protein: CASSATGGLTSYEQYV.